This T cell receptor (beta chain) came from a study of molecular identifiers for immune sequencing clone quantification. The study's findings and limits: In CMV-specific effectors, clones above 20 copies held over 98% of molecules; naive, under 1%. One cell's worth of spiked Jurkat TCR RNA was reportedly detectable among about a million naive cells.

The CDR3 extends over 15 amino acids. CDR1 is LNHNV, CDR2 YYDKDF, per germline (reference sequence). As regards this clonotype: The antigen remains undetermined. One end of the junction fails to match germline, which may point to a read error.

TCRdb ran MiXCR on the PCR reads and lists one entry per CDR3 protein. The sample records 550,000 to 750,000 distinct CDR3 sequences, 20% being singletons. Naive CD8 T cells were picked out by sorting for CD8+CD4-CCR7+CD45RA+. This receptor was obtained from a human donor in good health. Some libraries in this study had Jurkat cell RNA spiked in. The sample was naive CD8+ T cells from blood, with Jurkat cell RNA spiked in. The subset: FACS-sorted CD8+CD4-CCR7+CD45RA+ naive T cells. The chain employs TRBV15 and TRBJ2-1; a possible D gene is TRBD2 (6 bases). CDR3 DNA sequence: TGTGCCACCAGAGGTCCTAGCGCCACGTACAATGAGCGGTTCTTC. Encoded protein: CATRGPSATYNERFF.